Below are 28 T cell receptor beta chains sequenced from a single sample in a study of T cell clonality in common variable immunodeficiency. The data were produced by immunoSEQ multiplex PCR, yet TCRdb's version contains in-frame clones alone and is incomplete. This sample carries roughly 40,000 clones and no singletons, and 2.5% to 3% goes to the top ten. The sample comprised peripheral blood mononuclear cells. The receptors were sampled from a person aged 18 to 70 in good health.

This clone was seen many times. The read ends 3 residues shy of where the CDR3 ends; the end is completed using the germline J gene. This chain connects TRBV29-1 to TRBJ2-1; 7 bases fit TRBD1. After removal of 7 bases from V and 0 bases from J, the junction contained 6 bases not matched to a gene. CDR1 and CDR2 from the germline V gene are SQVTM and ANQGSEA. This CDR3 is 14 amino acids long. The CDR3 protein is CSGGQVSSYNEQFF. The sequenced part of the CDR3 DNA is TGCAGCGGCGGACAGGTCAGCTCCTACAATGAG.

In its sample, this clone was seen many times. Read coverage stops 3 residues before the CDR3 terminus; the germline J gene supplies the remainder. The V gene is TRBV20-1, the J gene TRBJ2-5; either TRBD1 or TRBD2 may supply D (6 bases each). Germline CDR1 and CDR2: DFQATT and SNEGSKA (reference sequence). V lost 5 bases to trimming and J lost 5 bases, with 24 bases between them. The CDR3 runs 16 residues. The CDR3 protein is CSAVDRSPREFETQYF. The sequenced part of the CDR3 DNA is TGCAGTGCTGTCGACAGGTCACCCCGGGAGTTTGAGACC.

This clone has at least ten counts. The CDR3 end falls 3 residues outside the read, so it is completed with the germline J gene. The V and J genes are TRBV10-3 and TRBJ2-2, with D tentatively TRBD2 (6 bases). CDR3 size: 14 residues. Germline values: CDR1 ENHRY, CDR2 SYGVKD. V lost 10 bases to trimming and J lost 2 bases, with 14 bases between them. The covered CDR3 bases are TGTGCCACACTGGGACTGGTAAACACCGGGGAG. Its translation is CATLGLVNTGE. Given in full, the CDR3 is CATLGLVNTGELFF.

This clone came up many times. The read terminates 3 residues ahead of where the CDR3 ends, so the germline J gene completes it. The V call is TRBV18, the J call TRBJ1-1, with 10 bases identical to TRBD1. This CDR3 is built from 15 residues. Per the germline V gene, CDR1 is KGHSH and CDR2 is LQKENI. The junction had 7 bases not matched to a gene; V was cut back by 3 bases and J by 6 bases. Partial CDR3 DNA: TGTGCCAGCTCACCGCGACAGGGGGCCGGGGCTGAA. It encodes CASSPRQGAGAE. The CDR3 in its entirety is CASSPRQGAGAEAFF.

With respect to this clone: The missing CDR3 end, 3 residues past where the read stops, is filled in from the germline J gene. The J gene is TRBJ1-1, the V gene TRBV19; 12 bases line up with TRBD1. With 3 bases clipped from V and 6 bases from J, the junction kept 5 bases outside the gene matches. This CDR3 is 15 amino acids long. The germline CDR1 and CDR2 sequences are LNHDA and SQIVND (reference sequence). The CDR3 here is CASSMRGTGGSEAFF. The part of the CDR3 DNA that was read is TGTGCCAGTAGTATGCGGGGGACAGGGGGCTCTGAA.

This clone was recorded at least ten times. The read terminates 3 residues ahead of where the CDR3 ends, so the germline J gene completes it. The gene calls are TRBV5-1 and TRBJ1-2; TRBD1 matches at 9 bases. Trimming took 5 bases from V and 4 from J; bases not matched to a gene: 12. Germline loops: CDR1 SGHRS, CDR2 YFSETQ. The CDR3 is 16 amino acids. CDR3 bases read: TGCGCCAGCAGTTTTAACAGACCGGGACAGGGCTATGGC. It is translated as CASSFNRPGQGYG. The entire CDR3 sequence reads CASSFNRPGQGYGYTF.

About this clone itself: The read terminates 3 residues ahead of where the CDR3 ends, so the germline J gene completes it. The J gene is TRBJ2-7, the V gene TRBV7-9; D is possibly TRBD2 (5 bases). Germline lookup yields CDR1 SEHNR and CDR2 FQNEAQ (reference sequence). This CDR3 is built from 12 residues. V lost 4 bases to trimming and J lost 6 bases, with 10 bases between them. The CDR3 DNA, read in part, is TGTGCCAGCAGCTATCTAGCTTTCGAG. Translation: CASSYLAFE. In full, the CDR3 is CASSYLAFEQYF. The entire variable domain, with the rest obtained from reference TRBV7-9 and TRBJ2-7, is as follows: DTGVSQNPRHKITKRGQNVTFRCDPISEHNRLYWYRQTLGQGPEFLTYFQNEAQLEKSRLLSDRFSAERPKGSFSTLEIQRTEQGDSAMYLCASSYLAFEQYFGPGTRLTVT.

This clone has ten or more counts. The missing CDR3 end, 3 residues past where the read stops, is filled in from the germline J gene. This chain connects TRBV30 to TRBJ2-1; D may be TRBD1 (6 bases). CDR1 is GTSNPN and CDR2 is SVGIG in the germline V gene (reference sequence). The length of the CDR3 is 14 residues. The germline V and J ends were trimmed by 4 bases and 5 bases, with 15 bases remaining between them. Partial CDR3 DNA: TGTGCCTGGATTAGGCAGGGGATTAACAATGAG. This translates into CAWIRQGINNE. The CDR3 as a whole reads CAWIRQGINNEQFF. Supplemented by reference TRBV30 and TRBJ2-1, the full variable domain reads SQTIHQWPATLVQPVGSPLSLECTVEGTSNPNLYWYRQAAGRGLQLLFYSVGIGQISSEVPQNLSASRPQDRQFILSSKKLLLSDSGFYLCAWIRQGINNEQFFGPGTRLTVL.

This clone was counted at least ten times. The CDR3 end is not reached by the read, which stops 3 residues before it; the germline J gene fills it in. The genes are TRBV14 and TRBJ1-1; unclear D gene. The CDR3 runs to 14 residues. Germline loops: CDR1 SGHDN, CDR2 FVKESK. Trimming stripped 0 bases from V and 1 base from J, with 6 bases between. The CDR3 sequence is CASSQEEGNTEAFF. The covered CDR3 bases are TGTGCCAGCAGCCAAGAGGAGGGGAACACTGAA.

Concerning this clone itself: This may come from a read error, since a much larger clone is one base off. From the germline J gene comes the end of the CDR3, since the read stops 3 residues before it. V is TRBV7-9 and J is TRBJ2-2; tentative D call: TRBD2 (6 bases). Germline V gene lookup returns CDR1 SEHNR and CDR2 FQNEAQ (reference sequence). The CDR3 is made up of 14 amino acids. This CDR3 reads CASSLERESGGLFF. Incomplete CDR3 DNA: TGTGCCAGCAGCTTAGAACGCGAGTCCGGGGGG.

The sample holds a few counts of this clone. The read terminates 3 residues before the CDR3 end, so the remaining end is supplied by the germline J gene. The gene calls are TRBV7-6 and TRBJ1-2; TRBD1 matches 10 bases. CDR3 length: 17 amino acids. Losses at the gene ends were 4 bases for V and 5 bases for J; bases not matched to a gene: 13. CDR1 is SGHVS and CDR2 is FNYEAQ in the germline V gene. The DNA read from the CDR3 is TGTGCCAGCAGCTCAGGAGGCTTACGGGACAGGGGATATGGC. This sequence encodes CASSSGGLRDRGYG. The full CDR3 is CASSSGGLRDRGYGYTF.

This clone was counted many times. The CDR3 end lies 3 residues beyond the end of the read and is filled in from the germline J gene. The rearrangement links TRBV5-5 to TRBJ2-5; TRBD2 aligns across 13 bases. Germline V gene lookup returns CDR1 SGHKS and CDR2 YYEKEE (reference sequence). CDR3 length equals 15 residues. The ends lost 3 bases at V and 2 bases at J; junction bases unmatched: 1. The sequenced part of the CDR3 DNA is TGTGCCAGCAGCTCGGGACTAGCGGGGCAAGAGACC. Translation: CASSSGLAGQET. The entire CDR3 reads CASSSGLAGQETQYF.

As for this clone: The missing CDR3 end, 3 residues past where the read stops, is filled in from the germline J gene. The chain combines TRBV11-2 with TRBJ1-5; 7 positions agree with TRBD1. The ends lost 5 bases at V and 7 bases at J; junction bases unmatched: 8. Looked up from germline, CDR1 is SGHAT and CDR2 is FQNNGV. CDR3 length: 14 residues. CDR3 amino acids: CASSTGRGQQPQHF. The part of the CDR3 DNA that was read is TGTGCCAGCAGCACAGGAAGGGGGCAGCAGCCC.

The sample holds many counts of this clone. The read ends 3 residues before the CDR3 terminus; that terminus is restored from the germline J gene. This sequence joins TRBV5-6 and TRBJ1-1; D not certain. The germline V gene has CDR1 SGHDT and CDR2 YYEEEE. V was cut by 0 bases and J by 0 bases, with 6 bases left in between. This CDR3 has 14 amino acids. Here the CDR3 reads CASSLVRLNTEAFF. The DNA read from the CDR3 is TGTGCCAGCAGCTTGGTCCGGTTGAACACTGAA.

With respect to this clone: The CDR3 end lies 3 residues beyond the end of the read and is filled in from the germline J gene. V usage is TRBV18 and J usage is TRBJ2-2, with D maybe TRBD1 (6 bases). CDR3 length equals 15 residues. V was shortened by 5 bases and J by 3 bases, with 13 bases between the two germline ends. Germline V gives CDR1 KGHSH, CDR2 LQKENI. The CDR3 loop reads CASSFLGQHTGELFF. CDR3 DNA (partial): TGTGCCAGCTCATTCCTCGGACAGCACACCGGGGAG.

Many counts were recorded for this clone. The read gets to within 3 residues of the CDR3 end, and the germline J gene fills in the rest. The rearrangement joins TRBV12-3 or TRBV12-4 to TRBJ2-2; 7 nucleotides match TRBD2. The CDR3 length is 15 residues. Germline trimming cut 5 bases from V and 0 bases from J; bases unmatched to any gene: 3. The part of the CDR3 DNA that was read is TGTGCCAGCAGTAACAGCGGGGCGAACACCGGGGAG. Translation: CASSNSGANTGE. The full CDR3 sequence reads CASSNSGANTGELFF.

This clone was counted at least ten times. The read falls 3 residues short of the CDR3 end, and the missing part is taken from the germline J gene. The chain has TRBV30 and TRBJ1-2; D unresolved. CDR3 length equals 15 residues. Germline lookup yields CDR1 GTSNPN and CDR2 SVGIG (reference sequence). The CDR3 sequence is CAWSQERAVNQPYTF. Incomplete CDR3 DNA: TGTGCCTGGAGTCAGGAGAGGGCCGTCAATCAGCCC.

This clone showed up many times. The CDR3 end is not reached by the read, which stops 3 residues before it; the germline J gene fills it in. The chain uses TRBV7-3 and TRBJ1-6; 7 positions match TRBD1. This CDR3 is 15 amino acids long. The trim removed 2 bases at V and 9 bases at J, leaving 7 bases unmatched. Germline V lookup: CDR1 SGHTA, CDR2 FQGTGA. Here the CDR3 reads CASSLVTGQGSPLHF. The covered CDR3 bases are TGTGCCAGCAGCTTAGTGACAGGGCAAGGTTCACCC.

This clone was picked up many times. Read data end 3 residues before the CDR3 end; the end is taken from the germline J gene. This chain links TRBV2 with TRBJ2-7, with 10 bases matching TRBD1. The CDR3 length is 15 residues. Germline CDR1 SNHLY, CDR2 FYNNEI. J gave up 3 bases and V 7 bases, and 9 bases lay outside the gene matches. The DNA read from the CDR3 is TGTGCCAGCACCGCCCGGGGACAGGGGCGCTACGAG. This gives the protein CASTARGQGRYE. The entire CDR3 is CASTARGQGRYEQYF.

This clone appeared many times. The read finishes 3 residues shy of the CDR3 end, and the germline J gene is used to complete it. The chain is built from TRBV5-1 and TRBJ2-7, with TRBD1 identical over 8 bases. Germline loops: CDR1 SGHRS, CDR2 YFSETQ. Trimming at V came to 0 bases and at J to 3 bases, leaving 8 bases not matched to a gene. This CDR3 is built from 16 residues. The CDR3: CASSLGPNRGFYEQYF. The CDR3 bases that were read are TGCGCCAGCAGCTTGGGGCCTAACAGGGGGTTCTACGAG.

This clone was seen a few times. The read terminates 3 residues ahead of where the CDR3 ends, so the germline J gene completes it. The chain combines TRBV19 with TRBJ1-1; TRBD1 aligns across 8 bases. With V trimmed by 7 bases and J by 1 base, 5 bases remained unmatched. Germline V lookup: CDR1 LNHDA, CDR2 SQIVND (reference sequence). The CDR3 sequence is 14 residues long. CDR3 DNA, as far as it was read: TGTGCCAGTACCGCAGGACAGGGGAACACTGAA. It translates to CASTAGQGNTE. The CDR3 reads in full as CASTAGQGNTEAFF.

This clone has ten or more counts. The missing CDR3 end, 3 residues past where the read stops, is filled in from the germline J gene. The chain uses TRBV4-2 and TRBJ1-3, with D possibly TRBD1 on 5 matching bases. Per the germline V gene, CDR1 is LGHNA and CDR2 is YNFKEQ. V lost 1 base to trimming and J lost 3 bases, with 13 bases between them. The CDR3 length is 16 residues. The covered CDR3 bases are TGTGCCAGCAGCCAAGGAAAAAGAGGGGATGGAAACACC. Its translation: CASSQGKRGDGNT. The CDR3 in its entirety is CASSQGKRGDGNTIYF.

This clone showed up many times. Read data end 3 residues before the CDR3 end; the end is taken from the germline J gene. The V call is TRBV6-1, the J call TRBJ1-2; no reliable D call. Trimming removed 2 bases from V and 4 bases from J, with 11 bases in between. The CDR3 is 14 amino acids. Germline V gives CDR1 MNHNS, CDR2 SASEGT. The CDR3 DNA, read in part, is TGTGCCAGCAGTGAATCCCGCGGATTCTATGGC. Its protein product is CASSESRGFYG. The full CDR3 protein is CASSESRGFYGYTF.

This clone was observed at least ten times. The read stops 3 residues short of the end of the CDR3; the missing end is completed from the germline J gene. The rearrangement uses TRBV20-1 and TRBJ1-2; 9 bases align to TRBD1. This CDR3 has 16 amino acids. The V and J ends lost 0 bases and 0 bases, in that order; junction bases with no gene match: 5. The germline V gene encodes CDR1 DFQATT and CDR2 SNEGSKA (reference sequence). CDR3 DNA, as far as it was read: TGCAGTGCTAGAGATCAGGACAGGGGAGCTAACTATGGC. Amino acid sequence: CSARDQDRGANYG. The CDR3 as a whole reads CSARDQDRGANYGYTF.

CDR3: CSASPGHNSPLFF. The sequenced CDR3 bases are TGCAGTGCTAGTCCAGGGCATAATTCACCA. The chain links TRBV20-1 to TRBJ1-4; a possible D gene is TRBD1 (5 bases). Read coverage stops 3 residues before the CDR3 terminus; the germline J gene supplies the remainder. The CDR3 has 13 residues. Germline values: CDR1 DFQATT, CDR2 SNEGSKA (reference sequence).

This clone was observed at least ten times. The sequence runs out 3 residues before the end of the CDR3; the remainder is reconstructed from the germline J gene. V is TRBV7-6 and J is TRBJ2-7; 14 nucleotides line up with TRBD2. CDR1 is SGHVS, CDR2 FNYEAQ, per germline. Trimming removed 5 bases from V and 0 bases from J; junction bases left unmatched: 9. This CDR3 comprises 18 residues. CDR3 DNA (partial): TGTGCCAGCAGCCGGACTAGCGGGGGGAGGCTGGGCTCCTACGAG. Translation gives CASSRTSGGRLGSYE. The CDR3 as a whole reads CASSRTSGGRLGSYEQYF.

This clone has at least ten counts. With the read ending 3 residues before the CDR3 end, the germline J gene is used to fill in that end. This chain connects TRBV18 to TRBJ2-7; TRBD1 matches 10 bases. Germline CDR1 KGHSH, CDR2 LQKENI. The CDR3 runs to 19 residues. Trimming removed 2 bases from V and 1 base from J; junction bases left unmatched: 14. The CDR3 reads CASSPYDPLRDRGSYEQYF. CDR3 DNA (partial): TGTGCCAGCTCACCATACGACCCACTCCGGGACAGGGGTTCCTACGAG.

This clone was recorded a few times. The read terminates 3 residues ahead of where the CDR3 ends, so the germline J gene completes it. The chain recombines TRBV19 with TRBJ1-1; D perhaps matches TRBD1 (5 bases). Trimming removed 5 bases from V and 6 bases from J, with 10 bases in between. The V gene's germline CDR1 is LNHDA and CDR2 SQIVND (reference sequence). CDR3 length: 12 amino acids. The chain's CDR3 is CASSPGGAEAFF. CDR3 DNA (partial): TGTGCCAGTAGTCCGGGGGGGGCTGAA.